The clone carrying this TCR beta chain was found a few times. TCRdb re-called the 5' RACE reads through MiXCR, storing one row per CDR3 protein. The repertoire holds about 120,000 distinct CDR3 sequences, about 8.2% seen once, with approximately 39% in the top ten. Germline lookup yields CDR1 WSHSY and CDR2 SAAADI. Trimming left V 8 bases short and J 5 bases short, with 6 bases between. The CDR3 is made up of 10 amino acids. This sample was taken from a study of T cells after yellow fever vaccination. The gene calls are TRBV10-2 and TRBJ1-1; D is uncertain. The material sequenced was CD8+ T cells sorted from PBMCs, taken on the day of the yellow fever booster vaccination. The source of this sequence is a man younger than 35 who received the YFV17D yellow fever vaccine. In nucleotides, the CDR3 is TGCGCCAGCTGGGGAACTGAAGCTTTCTTT. This encodes CASWGTEAFF.